The clone carrying this TCR beta chain was seen more than once but under ten times. Its cognate antigen is unknown. Trimming removed 3 bases at V and 8 bases at J, with 11 bases between. Germline assignment: CDR1 ENHRY and CDR2 SYGVKD. The CDR3 totals 13 residues. These data come from a study of CD8 T cells in ankylosing spondylitis. Generation of TCR beta libraries employed quantitative 5'-RACE incorporating molecular barcodes. One entry per CDR3 protein, called by TCRdb with MiXCR from the 5' RACE reads. The sample records 250,000 to 300,000 distinct CDR3 sequences, around 19% being singletons. Study-level findings and limits: Matched synovial fluid from ankylosing spondylitis patients was reported to be enriched for disease-linked clones. Earlier reports found some motif variants in synovial fluid and blood in reactive arthritis.

This chain joins TRBV10-3 and TRBJ1-5; D call uncertain. Sequencing used blood, either unsorted or a sorted T cell fraction (not recorded which). This TCR was sampled from a male donor with ankylosing spondylitis or in good health (not recorded which). CDR3 bases: TGTGCCATCAGTGAACTCGCTGGGGAGCCCCAGCATTTT. This encodes CAISELAGEPQHF.